This T cell receptor (beta chain) appears in the sequencing data of a study of blood T cell repertoires in COVID-19. V dropped 6 bases and J dropped 3 bases, with 14 bases sitting between them. The CDR3 covers 14 residues. The germline gives CDR1 SQVTM, CDR2 ANQGSEA. Clones were sequenced by immunoSEQ multiplex PCR, and TCRdb holds only the in-frame ones, with some missing. The data show approximately 170,000 clones, roughly 80% seen once. This clonotype was obtained from a human donor with acute or convalescent COVID-19. The donor label of this sample is uncertain. The rearrangement links TRBV29-1 to TRBJ2-2, with D possibly TRBD1 on 5 matching bases. Sequencing was carried out using peripheral blood. The CDR3 sequence: CSVGKGLDTGELFF. The CDR3 DNA reads as TGCAGCGTGGGTAAGGGGCTCGACACCGGGGAGCTGTTTTTT.